A single sample is the source of the 30 T cell receptor beta chains below, sequenced in a study of PD-1 blockade in mismatch repair-deficient tumors. Measured with immunoSEQ multiplex PCR; TCRdb has only the in-frame clones, and not every one. The table has tens of thousands of clones, roughly 75% seen once; the top ten hold 3.3%. The starting material was peripheral blood, obtained 4 weeks after starting pembrolizumab. Source of these receptors: an adult with mismatch repair-deficient cancer.

This clone was found a few times. The chain couples TRBV13 to TRBJ2-7; TRBD2 aligns across 10 bases. Germline CDR1 and CDR2: PRHDT and FYEKMQ (reference sequence). The junction had 2 bases not matched to a gene; V was cut back by 3 bases and J by 3 bases. This CDR3 is 14 amino acids long. CDR3 bases: TGTGCCAGCAGCTTGTCTAGCGGGAGCTACGAGCAGTACTTC. Translating it yields CASSLSSGSYEQYF.

The gene calls are TRBV7-9 and TRBJ2-2; D unclear. The CDR3 is made up of 14 amino acids. V shed 4 bases and J shed 4 bases, with 10 bases lying between them. Germline V gene data show CDR1 as SEHNR and CDR2 as FQNEAQ (reference sequence). Here the CDR3 reads CASSSRVTTGELFF. The CDR3 DNA reads as TGTGCCAGCAGCTCTAGGGTAACCACCGGGGAGCTGTTTTTT.

The chain carries TRBV6-6 and TRBJ1-3, with D possibly matching TRBD1 (5 bases). V was clipped by 6 bases and J by 0 bases, with 6 bases between them. Germline values: CDR1 MNHNY, CDR2 SVGAGI (reference sequence). The CDR3 contains 13 residues. The CDR3 DNA follows: TGTGCCAGCAGCAGGGACTCTGGAAACACCATATATTTT. This gives the protein CASSRDSGNTIYF.

The rearrangement uses TRBV15 and TRBJ1-1; D perhaps matches TRBD1 (5 bases). Trimming removed 11 bases from V and 3 bases from J, with 10 bases in between. Germline loops: CDR1 LNHNV, CDR2 YYDKDF (reference sequence). The CDR3 consists of 11 residues. For the CDR3, the DNA is TGTGCCTCCAAAGGGGACACTGAAGCTTTCTTT. Residues: CASKGDTEAFF.

This clone showed up just a few times. The chain combines TRBV19 with TRBJ1-1; D remains ambiguous. Trimming pared 7 bases from V and 2 bases from J, leaving 11 bases between. The CDR3 loop spans 13 amino acids. Germline V gives CDR1 LNHDA, CDR2 SQIVND (reference sequence). CDR3 sequence (DNA): TGTGCCAGTACCGAACAGCTTAACACTGAAGCTTTCTTT. It translates to CASTEQLNTEAFF.

The V gene is TRBV7-9, the J gene TRBJ2-1; possibly TRBD1 or TRBD2 for D (5 bases each). Trimming removed 2 bases at V and 9 bases at J, with 8 bases between. The CDR3 is 12 amino acids. Germline CDR1 SEHNR, CDR2 FQNEAQ (reference sequence). The CDR3 here is CASSLFGTEQFF. DNA for the CDR3: TGTGCCAGCAGCTTATTCGGGACTGAGCAGTTCTTC.

This rearrangement joins TRBV5-1 to TRBJ2-5, with D hard to call. CDR3 length: 14 residues. Trimming removed 4 bases at V and 1 base at J, with 11 bases between. CDR1 is SGHRS, CDR2 YFSETQ, per germline. The CDR3 DNA sequence: TGCGCCAGCAGCGGGCCGGGCGCCCAAGAGACCCAGTACTTC. It specifies CASSGPGAQETQYF.

This rearrangement joins TRBV6-5 to TRBJ1-2; D uncertain. Trimming removed 5 bases from V and 4 bases from J, with 11 bases in between. Germline CDR1 is MNHEY and CDR2 is SVGAGI. The CDR3 has 13 amino acids. The CDR3 here is CASSQGYSYGYTF. CDR3 coding DNA: TGTGCCAGCAGTCAAGGGTATTCCTATGGCTACACCTTC.

J is TRBJ2-6 and V is TRBV15, with a weak D call TRBD1 (5 bases). The CDR3 runs to 16 residues. CDR1 and CDR2 from the germline V gene are LNHNV and YYDKDF (reference sequence). V was pared by 1 base and J by 3 bases, with 10 bases between. Here the CDR3 reads CATSRAQGSGANVLTF. In nucleotides, the CDR3 is TGTGCCACCAGCAGAGCCCAGGGCAGTGGGGCCAACGTCCTGACTTTC.

The J gene is TRBJ2-1, the V gene TRBV9; D may correspond to TRBD1 or TRBD2 (5 bases each). CDR3 size: 14 residues. Trimming left V 0 bases short and J 8 bases short, with 12 bases between. The germline V gene encodes CDR1 SGDLS and CDR2 YYNGEE. DNA for the CDR3: TGTGCCAGCAGCGTAGAAGGGGCGAGGGATGAGCAGTTCTTC. It yields the protein CASSVEGARDEQFF.

The V and J genes are TRBV9 and TRBJ1-4; tentative D call: TRBD1 (6 bases). Trimming pared 5 bases from V and 4 bases from J, leaving 18 bases between. The length of the CDR3 is 16 residues. Germline CDR1 reads SGDLS; CDR2 reads YYNGEE. The CDR3 reads CASSHNRDIINEKLFF. The CDR3 coding sequence is TGTGCCAGCAGTCATAACCGGGACATCATTAATGAAAAACTGTTTTTT.

CDR3 nucleotides: TGTGCCAGTAGTATTTCCAGCGGCGCCTACGAGCAGTACTTC. It specifies CASSISSGAYEQYF. The chain recombines TRBV19 with TRBJ2-7; possibly TRBD2 for D (5 bases). The V end was cut by 3 bases, the J end by 2 bases, with 11 bases between. This CDR3 is 14 amino acids long. The germline CDR1 and CDR2 sequences are LNHDA and SQIVND (reference sequence).

The chain is built from TRBV5-6 and TRBJ1-5; 10 bases line up with TRBD1. With 1 base clipped from V and 3 bases from J, the junction kept 7 bases outside the gene matches. This CDR3 region has 17 residues. Germline CDR1 is SGHDT and CDR2 is YYEEEE. The CDR3 region has the DNA TGTGCCAGCAGCTTGCTAAGGACAGGGGGGAACAATCAGCCCCAGCATTTT. It specifies CASSLLRTGGNNQPQHF. Based on the CDR3 plus reference TRBV5-6 and TRBJ1-5, the full variable domain is DAGVTQSPTHLIKTRGQQVTLRCSPKSGHDTVSWYQQALGQGPQFIFQYYEEEERQRGNFPDRFSGHQFPNYSSELNVNALLLGDSALYLCASSLLRTGGNNQPQHFGDGTRLSIL.

For the CDR3, the DNA is TGTGCTAGTGGCAGGGGATATGGCTACACCTTC. Translation: CASGRGYGYTF. The rearrangement uses TRBV12-5 and TRBJ1-2, with D perhaps TRBD1 (6 bases). This CDR3 is 11 amino acids long. Trimming removed 6 bases at V and 5 bases at J, with 7 bases between. CDR1 and CDR2 (germline): LGHNT, FRNRAP.

This clone has more than one count but fewer than ten. The sample holds other DNA sequences that translate to the same CDR3. The chain joins TRBV19 to TRBJ1-1; 8 positions match TRBD1. CDR1 and CDR2 (germline): LNHDA, SQIVND (reference sequence). Trimming took 11 bases from V and 1 from J; bases not matched to a gene: 6. The CDR3 extends over 13 amino acids. In nucleotides, the CDR3 is TGTGCCTCCAGGGGGCCCAGGAACACTGAAGCTTTCTTT. It yields the protein CASRGPRNTEAFF. The whole variable domain, remainder taken from reference TRBV19 and TRBJ1-1, is DGGITQSPKYLFRKEGQNVTLSCEQNLNHDAMYWYRQDPGQGLRLIYYSQIVNDFQKGDIAEGYSVSREKKESFPLTVTSAQKNPTAFYLCASRGPRNTEAFFGQGTRLTVV.

This chain links TRBV18 with TRBJ2-7; 8 nucleotides agree with TRBD1. The CDR3 consists of 13 residues. The V gene end was trimmed by 8 bases and the J gene end by 2 bases; junction bases not matched to a gene: 5. The germline V gene has CDR1 KGHSH and CDR2 LQKENI. The CDR3 loop reads CASAGTGTYEQYF. DNA for the CDR3: TGTGCCAGCGCCGGGACAGGAACCTACGAGCAGTACTTC.

This clone was picked up a small number of times. The chain links TRBV27 to TRBJ1-2, with D possibly TRBD1 on 5 matching bases. This CDR3 has 12 residues. CDR1 is MNHEY and CDR2 is SMNVEV in the germline V gene (reference sequence). V lost 8 bases and J lost 2, with 9 bases in between. CDR3 DNA sequence: TGTGCCAGCGCGAGACAGAACTATGGCTACACCTTC. This gives the protein CASARQNYGYTF.

This clone was seen more than once but under ten times. V usage is TRBV7-2 and J usage is TRBJ1-3, with D possibly being TRBD1 (6 bases). This CDR3 spans 13 amino acids. V gave up 3 bases and J gave up 7 bases, with 10 bases separating them. Germline CDR1 and CDR2: SGHTA and FQGNSA. CDR3 sequence (DNA): TGTGCCAGCAGCTTGGTAGGGGGTAACACCATATATTTT. This sequence encodes CASSLVGGNTIYF.

This clone was found once. V is TRBV25-1 and J is TRBJ2-7, with 12 bases that match TRBD2. In germline, CDR1 is MGHDK, CDR2 SYGVNS. This CDR3 is built from 16 residues. J was trimmed by 3 bases and V by 4 bases; bases with no gene match: 7. The CDR3 nucleotides read TGTGCCAGCAGTGGCCGACTAGCGGGAGCTCTCTACGAGCAGTACTTC. It specifies CASSGRLAGALYEQYF.

The J gene is TRBJ2-6, the V gene TRBV4-2; TRBD1 might be the D (6 bases). Between the trimmed V and J ends, which lost 1 base and 0 bases, there was a span of 10 bases. This CDR3 contains 17 residues. Looked up from germline, CDR1 is LGHNA and CDR2 is YNFKEQ. The CDR3 nucleotides are TGTGCCAGCAGCCAAGGCAGGGGCAGCTCTGGGGCCAACGTCCTGACTTTC. It codes for CASSQGRGSSGANVLTF.

This chain connects TRBV7-2 to TRBJ2-7; D is unclear. V lost 4 bases and J lost 4, with 14 bases in between. The CDR3 length is 14 residues. Germline lookup yields CDR1 SGHTA and CDR2 FQGNSA. The CDR3 region is CASSSTPLGYEQYF. Written as DNA, the CDR3 is TGTGCCAGCAGCTCCACACCCCTGGGTTACGAGCAGTACTTC.

CDR3 loop: CASRGLVNNEQFF. In nucleotides, the CDR3 is TGTGCCAGCAGGGGACTAGTAAACAATGAGCAGTTCTTC. The chain links TRBV27 to TRBJ2-1, with 8 bases fitting TRBD2. The CDR3 has 13 amino acids. V was pared by 6 bases and J by 5 bases, with 3 bases of the junction left unmatched. CDR1 is MNHEY, CDR2 SMNVEV, per germline (reference sequence).

The V gene is TRBV6-6, the J gene TRBJ2-2; the D is unclear. V was cut by 6 bases and J by 3 bases, with 14 bases left in between. In germline, CDR1 is MNHNY, CDR2 SVGAGI (reference sequence). The CDR3 consists of 15 residues. The CDR3 here is CASSPSRVDTGELFF. The CDR3 nucleotides read TGTGCCAGCAGCCCGAGCCGAGTGGACACCGGGGAGCTGTTTTTT.

The chain carries TRBV25-1 and TRBJ2-2, with D perhaps TRBD1 (6 bases). The V gene lost 2 bases and the J gene lost 5 bases, with 21 bases spanning the gap. Germline CDR1 reads MGHDK; CDR2 reads SYGVNS. CDR3 length: 18 amino acids. The DNA for the CDR3 is TGTGCCAGCAGTGAACCCCGAGCAGGGGCGAGGAGGACCGGGGAGCTGTTTTTT. Translation: CASSEPRAGARRTGELFF.

The V gene is TRBV27, the J gene TRBJ1-2, with TRBD1 identical over 9 bases. The junction had 14 bases not matched to a gene; V was cut back by 5 bases and J by 7 bases. Germline values: CDR1 MNHEY, CDR2 SMNVEV (reference sequence). The CDR3 is made up of 16 amino acids. The CDR3 DNA is TGTGCCAGCAGTATTTCAATCGGGACAGGGACGGGTGGCTACACCTTC. Translated: CASSISIGTGTGGYTF.

The V gene is TRBV7-2, the J gene TRBJ2-2; 7 bases are a match to TRBD2. CDR3 length equals 14 residues. Germline V gene sequence: CDR1 SGHTA, CDR2 FQGNSA. V lost 6 bases to trimming and J lost 3 bases; unmatched junction nucleotides: 4. The CDR3 DNA sequence: TGTGCCAGCAGAACCAGCGGGGACACCGGGGAGCTGTTTTTT. It codes for CASRTSGDTGELFF.

This chain links TRBV30 with TRBJ1-1; D is uncertain. The germline V and J ends were trimmed by 2 bases and 1 base, with 5 bases remaining between them. The CDR3 contains 12 residues. Germline CDR1 and CDR2: GTSNPN and SVGIG (reference sequence). The CDR3 is CAWSWGNTEAFF. DNA of the CDR3: TGTGCCTGGAGTTGGGGGAACACTGAAGCTTTCTTT.

The rearrangement uses TRBV5-1 and TRBJ2-7, with a tentative D call TRBD2 (6 bases). In germline, CDR1 is SGHRS, CDR2 YFSETQ. This CDR3 is built from 19 residues. V was clipped by 1 base and J by 4 bases, with 27 bases between them. Written as DNA, the CDR3 is TGCGCCAGCAGCTTGAATTACCCATGGGGGATTGGGGGGACTTACGAGCAGTACTTC. It yields the protein CASSLNYPWGIGGTYEQYF.

This chain joins TRBV27 and TRBJ2-1, with TRBD1 matching 7 bases. The CDR3 extends over 15 amino acids. V shed 3 bases, J shed 6 bases, and the junction held 8 bases outside the gene matches. Germline V lookup: CDR1 MNHEY, CDR2 SMNVEV (reference sequence). CDR3 coding DNA: TGTGCCAGCAGTTTGGCGAGACAGGGAATCAATGAGCAGTTCTTC. It codes for CASSLARQGINEQFF.

This clone appeared a single time. This chain joins TRBV7-2 and TRBJ2-7, with 11 positions matching TRBD2. V trimming: 4 bases; J trimming: 12 bases; junction bases outside the gene matches: 14. The CDR3 extends over 15 amino acids. The germline CDR1 and CDR2 sequences are SGHTA and FQGNSA. The CDR3: CASSSGLADPTEGYF. CDR3 bases: TGTGCCAGCAGCTCGGGACTAGCGGATCCTACGGAGGGGTACTTC.